Sequencing of this T cell receptor beta chain was carried out in a study of neoadjuvant nivolumab and ipilimumab in lung cancer. Study context: The combination arm added day-1 ipilimumab 1 mg/kg to nivolumab 3 mg/kg on days 1, 15, 29. Study-wide results and caveats: Only two of four nivolumab-treated tumors gained richness and clonality by surgery. TCR richness and clonality were higher in tumors than adjacent uninvolved lung. Pathologic regression was not significantly tied to TCR clonality.

As to this clone: Its antigen is unknown.

TCRdb's copy holds only in-frame clones and misses some; the assay was immunoSEQ multiplex PCR. Of 40,000 to 55,000 clones in the sample, roughly 89% were seen once. The CDR3 loop spans 14 amino acids. The V gene lost 0 bases and the J gene lost 1 base, with 4 bases spanning the gap. The germline gives CDR1 SGHKS, CDR2 YYEKEE (reference sequence). This receptor was identified in an adult with non-small cell lung cancer. Some clones in this sample may be carry-over from other donors' samples. The source was blood, collected before neoadjuvant nivolumab, alone or with ipilimumab. The chain employs TRBV5-5 and TRBJ2-2; D remains ambiguous. CDR3 in amino acids: CASSLARNTGELFF. The CDR3, as DNA: TGTGCCAGCAGCTTGGCCAGGAACACCGGGGAGCTGTTTTTT.